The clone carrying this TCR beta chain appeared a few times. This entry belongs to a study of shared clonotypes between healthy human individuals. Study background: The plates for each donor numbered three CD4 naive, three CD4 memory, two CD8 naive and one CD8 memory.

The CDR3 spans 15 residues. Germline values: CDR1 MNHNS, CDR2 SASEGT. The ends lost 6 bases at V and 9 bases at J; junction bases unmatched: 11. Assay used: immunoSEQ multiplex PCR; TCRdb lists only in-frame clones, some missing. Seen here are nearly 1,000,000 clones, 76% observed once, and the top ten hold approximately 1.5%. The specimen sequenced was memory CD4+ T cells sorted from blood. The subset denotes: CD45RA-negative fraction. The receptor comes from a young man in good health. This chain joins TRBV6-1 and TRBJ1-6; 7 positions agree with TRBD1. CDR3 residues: CASRETGISGSPLHF. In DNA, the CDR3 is TGTGCCAGCAGGGAGACAGGGATAAGCGGTTCACCCCTCCACTTT.